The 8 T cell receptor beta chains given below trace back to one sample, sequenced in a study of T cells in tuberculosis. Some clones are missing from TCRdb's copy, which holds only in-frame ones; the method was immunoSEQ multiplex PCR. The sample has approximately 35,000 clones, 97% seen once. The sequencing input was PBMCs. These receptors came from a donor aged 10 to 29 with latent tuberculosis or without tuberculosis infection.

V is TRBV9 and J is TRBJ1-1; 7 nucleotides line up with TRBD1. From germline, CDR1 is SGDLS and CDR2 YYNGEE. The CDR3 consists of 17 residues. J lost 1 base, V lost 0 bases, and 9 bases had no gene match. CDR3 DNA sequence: TGTGCCAGCAGCGTAGCTCCCGGGACAGAGCAGAACACTGAAGCTTTCTTT. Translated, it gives CASSVAPGTEQNTEAFF. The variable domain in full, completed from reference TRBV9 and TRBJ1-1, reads DSGVTQTPKHLITATGQRVTLRCSPRSGDLSVYWYQQSLDQGLQFLIQYYNGEERAKGNILERFSAQQFPDLHSELNLSSLELGDSALYFCASSVAPGTEQNTEAFFGQGTRLTVV.

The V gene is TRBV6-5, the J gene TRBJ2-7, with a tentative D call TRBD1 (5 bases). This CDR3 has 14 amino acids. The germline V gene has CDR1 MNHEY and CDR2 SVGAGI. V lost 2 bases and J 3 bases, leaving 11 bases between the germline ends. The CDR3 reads CASSYGGHRYEQYF. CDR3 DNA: TGTGCCAGCAGTTACGGTGGACACCGCTACGAGCAGTACTTC.

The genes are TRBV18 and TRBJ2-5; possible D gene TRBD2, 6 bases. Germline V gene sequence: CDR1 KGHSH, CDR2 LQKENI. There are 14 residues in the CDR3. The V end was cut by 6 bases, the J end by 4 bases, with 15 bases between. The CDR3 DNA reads TGTGCCAGCTCCCCCTCTACGGAGGGAGAGACCCAGTACTTC. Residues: CASSPSTEGETQYF. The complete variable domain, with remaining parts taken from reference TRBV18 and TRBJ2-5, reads NAGVMQNPRHLVRRRGQEARLRCSPMKGHSHVYWYRQLPEEGLKFMVYLQKENIIDESGMPKERFSAEFPKEGPSILRIQQVVRGDSAAYFCASSPSTEGETQYFGPGTRLLVL.

The CDR3 is CASSLTFRRSSSEQYF. CDR3 sequence (DNA): TGTGCCAGCAGTTTAACCTTTCGTCGTAGTTCTTCCGAGCAGTACTTC. The chain links TRBV27 to TRBJ2-7; D not certain. The CDR3 is made up of 16 amino acids. The V end lost 2 bases, the J end lost 6 bases, and 20 bases lay between the germline ends. CDR1 is MNHEY, CDR2 SMNVEV, per germline (reference sequence).

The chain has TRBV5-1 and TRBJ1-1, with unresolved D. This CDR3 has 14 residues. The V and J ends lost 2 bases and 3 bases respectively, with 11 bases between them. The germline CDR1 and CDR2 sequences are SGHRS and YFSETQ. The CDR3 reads CASSFLFPDTEAFF. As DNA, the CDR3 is TGCGCCAGCAGCTTCTTGTTCCCGGACACTGAAGCTTTCTTT. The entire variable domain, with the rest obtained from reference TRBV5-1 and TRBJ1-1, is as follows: KAGVTQTPRYLIKTRGQQVTLSCSPISGHRSVSWYQQTPGQGLQFLFEYFSETQRNKGNFPGRFSGRQFSNSRSEMNVSTLELGDSALYLCASSFLFPDTEAFFGQGTRLTVV.

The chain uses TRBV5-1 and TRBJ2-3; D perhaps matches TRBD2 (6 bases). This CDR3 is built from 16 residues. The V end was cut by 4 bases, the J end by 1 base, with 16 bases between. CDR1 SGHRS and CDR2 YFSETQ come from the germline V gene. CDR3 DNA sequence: TGCGCCAGCAGCCTCGCCCCCGGCGGGGGCACAGATACGCAGTATTTT. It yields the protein CASSLAPGGGTDTQYF.

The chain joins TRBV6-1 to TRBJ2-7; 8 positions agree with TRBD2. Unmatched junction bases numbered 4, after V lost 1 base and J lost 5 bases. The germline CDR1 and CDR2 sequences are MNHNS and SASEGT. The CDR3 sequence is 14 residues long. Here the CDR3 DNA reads TGTGCCAGCAGTGAAGGGAACGGGGGGGACGAGCAGTACTTC. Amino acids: CASSEGNGGDEQYF.

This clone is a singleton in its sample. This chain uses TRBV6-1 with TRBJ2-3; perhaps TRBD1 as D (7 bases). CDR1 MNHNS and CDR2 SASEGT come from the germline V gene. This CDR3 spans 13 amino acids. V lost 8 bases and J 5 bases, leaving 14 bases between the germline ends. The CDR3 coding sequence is TGTGCCAGCGACAGGGACGGGAGAGATACGCAGTATTTT. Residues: CASDRDGRDTQYF.